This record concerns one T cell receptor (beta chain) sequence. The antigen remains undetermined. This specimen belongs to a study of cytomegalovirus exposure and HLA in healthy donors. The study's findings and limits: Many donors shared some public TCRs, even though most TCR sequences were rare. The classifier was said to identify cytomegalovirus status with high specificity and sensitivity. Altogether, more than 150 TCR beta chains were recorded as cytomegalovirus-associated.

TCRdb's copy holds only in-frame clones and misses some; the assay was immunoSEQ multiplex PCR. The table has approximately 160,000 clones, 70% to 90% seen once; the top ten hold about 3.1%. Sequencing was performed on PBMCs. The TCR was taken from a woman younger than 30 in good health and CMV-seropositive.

The CDR3 spells CASAVRSGSYEQYF. Here the CDR3 DNA reads TGCGCCAGTGCCGTTCGGAGTGGATCCTACGAGCAGTACTTC. The genes are TRBV10-2 and TRBJ2-7; D is unclear. The V end was cut by 9 bases, the J end by 1 base, with 16 bases between. This CDR3 comprises 14 residues. Germline CDR1 WSHSY, CDR2 SAAADI.